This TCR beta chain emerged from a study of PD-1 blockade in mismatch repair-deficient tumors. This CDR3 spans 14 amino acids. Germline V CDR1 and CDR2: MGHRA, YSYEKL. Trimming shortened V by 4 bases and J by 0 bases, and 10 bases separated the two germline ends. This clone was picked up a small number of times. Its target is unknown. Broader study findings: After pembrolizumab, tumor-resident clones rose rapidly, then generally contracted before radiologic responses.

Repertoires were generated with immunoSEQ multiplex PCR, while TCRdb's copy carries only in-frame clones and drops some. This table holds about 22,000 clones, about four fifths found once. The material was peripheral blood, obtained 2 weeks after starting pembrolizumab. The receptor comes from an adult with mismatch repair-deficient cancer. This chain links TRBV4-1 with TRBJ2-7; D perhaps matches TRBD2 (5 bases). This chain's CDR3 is CASSPSGSSYEQYF. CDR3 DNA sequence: TGCGCCAGCAGCCCCAGTGGGAGCTCCTACGAGCAGTACTTC.